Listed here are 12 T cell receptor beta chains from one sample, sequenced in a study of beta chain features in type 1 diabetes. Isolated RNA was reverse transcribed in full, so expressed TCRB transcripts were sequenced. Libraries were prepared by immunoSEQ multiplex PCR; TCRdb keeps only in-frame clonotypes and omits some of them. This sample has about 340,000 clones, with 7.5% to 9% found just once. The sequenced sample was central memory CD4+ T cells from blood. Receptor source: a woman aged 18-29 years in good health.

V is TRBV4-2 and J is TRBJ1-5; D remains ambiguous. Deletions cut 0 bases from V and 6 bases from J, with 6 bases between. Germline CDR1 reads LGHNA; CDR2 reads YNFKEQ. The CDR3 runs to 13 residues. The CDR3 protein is CASSQEVSQPQHF. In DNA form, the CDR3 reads TGTGCCAGCAGCCAAGAAGTAAGTCAGCCCCAGCATTTT.

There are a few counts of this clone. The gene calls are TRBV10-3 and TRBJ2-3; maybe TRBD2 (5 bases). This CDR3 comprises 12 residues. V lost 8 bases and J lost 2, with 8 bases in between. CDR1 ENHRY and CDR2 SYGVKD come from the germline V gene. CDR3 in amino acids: CAIATNTDTQYF. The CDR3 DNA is TGTGCCATCGCGACTAACACAGATACGCAGTATTTT.

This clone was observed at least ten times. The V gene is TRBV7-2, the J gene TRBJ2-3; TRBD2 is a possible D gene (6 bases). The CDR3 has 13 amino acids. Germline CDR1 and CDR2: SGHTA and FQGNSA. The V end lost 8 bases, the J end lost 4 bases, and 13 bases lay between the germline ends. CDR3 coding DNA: TGTGCCAGCTTCCGGGGGAGAGCAGATACGCAGTATTTT. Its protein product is CASFRGRADTQYF. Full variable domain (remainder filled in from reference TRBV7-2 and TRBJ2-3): GAGVSQSPSNKVTEKGKDVELRCDPISGHTALYWYRQSLGQGLEFLIYFQGNSAPDKSGLPSDRFSAERTGGSVSTLTIQRTQQEDSAVYLCASFRGRADTQYFGPGTRLTVL.

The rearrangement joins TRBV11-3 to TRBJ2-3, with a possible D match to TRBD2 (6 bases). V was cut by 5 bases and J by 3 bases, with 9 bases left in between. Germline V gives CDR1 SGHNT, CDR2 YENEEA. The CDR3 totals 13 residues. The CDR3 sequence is CASSRGGTDTQYF. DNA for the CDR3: TGTGCCAGCAGCCGTGGGGGGACAGATACGCAGTATTTT.

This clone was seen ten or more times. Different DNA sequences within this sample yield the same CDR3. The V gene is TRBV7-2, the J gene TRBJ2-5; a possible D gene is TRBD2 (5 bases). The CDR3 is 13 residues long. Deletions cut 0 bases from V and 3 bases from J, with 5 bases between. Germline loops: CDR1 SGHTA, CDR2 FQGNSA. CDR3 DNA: TGTGCCAGCAGCTTAGCGCGGGAAGAGACCCAGTACTTC. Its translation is CASSLAREETQYF.

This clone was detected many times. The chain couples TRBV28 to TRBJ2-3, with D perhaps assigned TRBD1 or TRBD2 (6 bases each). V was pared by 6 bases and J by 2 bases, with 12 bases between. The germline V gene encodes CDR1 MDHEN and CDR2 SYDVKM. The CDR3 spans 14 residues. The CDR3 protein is CASRSAGHTDTQYF. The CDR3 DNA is TGTGCCAGCAGATCGGCGGGACACACAGATACGCAGTATTTT.

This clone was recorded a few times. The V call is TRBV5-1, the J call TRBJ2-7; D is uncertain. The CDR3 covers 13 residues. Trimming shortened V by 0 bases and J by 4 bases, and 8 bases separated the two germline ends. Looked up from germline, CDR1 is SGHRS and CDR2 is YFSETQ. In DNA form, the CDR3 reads TGCGCCAGCAGCTTGGCCTCTCGATACGAGCAGTACTTC. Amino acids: CASSLASRYEQYF.

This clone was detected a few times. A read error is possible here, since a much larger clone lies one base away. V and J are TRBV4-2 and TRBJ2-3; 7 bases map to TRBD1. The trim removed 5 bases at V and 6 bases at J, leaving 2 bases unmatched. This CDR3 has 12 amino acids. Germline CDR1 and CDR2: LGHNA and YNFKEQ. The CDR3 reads CASSKQGDTQYF. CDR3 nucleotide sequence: TGTGCCAGCAGCAAACAGGGGGATACGCAGTATTTT.

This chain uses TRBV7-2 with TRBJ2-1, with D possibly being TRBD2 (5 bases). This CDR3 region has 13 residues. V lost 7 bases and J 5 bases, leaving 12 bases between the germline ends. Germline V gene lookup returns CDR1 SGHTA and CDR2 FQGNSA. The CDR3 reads CASNRRRDNEQFF. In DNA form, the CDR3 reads TGTGCCAGCAACCGGCGGCGGGACAATGAGCAGTTCTTC.

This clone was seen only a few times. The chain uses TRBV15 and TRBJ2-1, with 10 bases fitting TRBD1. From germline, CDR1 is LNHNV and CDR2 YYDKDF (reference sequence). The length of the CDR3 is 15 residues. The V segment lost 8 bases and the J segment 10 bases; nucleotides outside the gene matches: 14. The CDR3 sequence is CATEGPGQGTQEQFF. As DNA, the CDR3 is TGTGCCACCGAGGGACCGGGACAGGGGACCCAAGAGCAGTTCTTC.

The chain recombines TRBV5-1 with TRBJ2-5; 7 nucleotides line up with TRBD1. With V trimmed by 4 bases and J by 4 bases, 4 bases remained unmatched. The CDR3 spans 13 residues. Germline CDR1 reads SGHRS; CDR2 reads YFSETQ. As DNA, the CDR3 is TGCGCCAGCAGCCCGCGGACAGGAGAGACCCAGTACTTC. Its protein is CASSPRTGETQYF.

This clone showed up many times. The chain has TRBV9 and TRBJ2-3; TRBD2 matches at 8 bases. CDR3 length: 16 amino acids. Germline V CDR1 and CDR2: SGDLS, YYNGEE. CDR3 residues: CTREGVSAERGDTQYF. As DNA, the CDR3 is TGTACCCGGGAGGGTGTGTCAGCGGAGAGAGGAGATACGCAGTATTTT. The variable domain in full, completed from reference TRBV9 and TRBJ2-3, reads DSGVTQTPKHLITATGQRVTLRCSPRSGDLSVYWYQQSLDQGLQFLIQYYNGEERAKGNILERFSAQQFPDLHSELNLSSLELGDSALYFCTREGVSAERGDTQYFGPGTRLTVL.